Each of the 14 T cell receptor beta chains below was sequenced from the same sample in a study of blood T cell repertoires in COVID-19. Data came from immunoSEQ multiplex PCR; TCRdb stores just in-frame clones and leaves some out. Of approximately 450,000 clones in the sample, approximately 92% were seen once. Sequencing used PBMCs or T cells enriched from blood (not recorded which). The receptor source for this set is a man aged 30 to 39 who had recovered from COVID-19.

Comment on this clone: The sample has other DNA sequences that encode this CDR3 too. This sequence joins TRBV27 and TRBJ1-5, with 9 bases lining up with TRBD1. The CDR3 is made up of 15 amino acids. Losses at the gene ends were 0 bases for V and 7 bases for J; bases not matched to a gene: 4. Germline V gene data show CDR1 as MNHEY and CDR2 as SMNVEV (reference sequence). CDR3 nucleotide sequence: TGTGCCAGCAGTTTATCGGGGACAGGGAACCAGCCCCAGCATTTT. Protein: CASSLSGTGNQPQHF.

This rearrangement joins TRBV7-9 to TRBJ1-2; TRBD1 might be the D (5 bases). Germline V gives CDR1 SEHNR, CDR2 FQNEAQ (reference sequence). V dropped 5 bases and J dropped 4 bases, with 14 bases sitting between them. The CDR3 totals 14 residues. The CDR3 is CASSAGLLGYGYTF. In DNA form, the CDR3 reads TGTGCCAGCAGCGCGGGACTCCTTGGCTATGGCTACACCTTC.

In nucleotides, the CDR3 is TGTGCCAGCAGTTACTCTTATCACAGCTTCTACGAGCAGTACTTC. Translating it yields CASSYSYHSFYEQYF. This chain joins TRBV6-5 and TRBJ2-7; D remains ambiguous. V dropped 0 bases and J dropped 3 bases, with 12 bases sitting between them. Germline loops: CDR1 MNHEY, CDR2 SVGAGI. The CDR3 runs to 15 residues.

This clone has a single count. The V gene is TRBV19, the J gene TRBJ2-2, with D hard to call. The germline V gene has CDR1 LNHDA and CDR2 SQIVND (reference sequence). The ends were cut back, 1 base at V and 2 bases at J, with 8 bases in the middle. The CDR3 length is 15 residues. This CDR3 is CASSIGRINTGELFF. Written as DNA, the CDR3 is TGTGCCAGTAGTATAGGCAGAATCAACACCGGGGAGCTGTTTTTT.

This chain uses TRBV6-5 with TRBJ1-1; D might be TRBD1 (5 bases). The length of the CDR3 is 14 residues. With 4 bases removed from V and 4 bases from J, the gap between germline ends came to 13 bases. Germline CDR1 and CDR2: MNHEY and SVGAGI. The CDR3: CASSFRAGSTEAFF. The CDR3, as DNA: TGTGCCAGCAGTTTCAGGGCGGGGAGCACTGAAGCTTTCTTT.

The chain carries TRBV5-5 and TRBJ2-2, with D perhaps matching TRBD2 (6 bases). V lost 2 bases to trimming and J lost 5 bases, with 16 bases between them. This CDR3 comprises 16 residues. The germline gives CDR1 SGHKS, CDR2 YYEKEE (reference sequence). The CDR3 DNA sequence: TGTGCCAGCAGCTTCTGGGGGGTAGTGGAAACCGGGGAGCTGTTTTTT. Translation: CASSFWGVVETGELFF.

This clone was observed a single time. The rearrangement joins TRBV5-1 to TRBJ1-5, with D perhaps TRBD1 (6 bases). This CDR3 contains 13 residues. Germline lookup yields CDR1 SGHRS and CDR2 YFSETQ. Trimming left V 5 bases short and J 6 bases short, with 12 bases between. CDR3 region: CASRPGVTQPQHF. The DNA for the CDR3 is TGCGCCAGCAGACCAGGGGTTACTCAGCCCCAGCATTTT.

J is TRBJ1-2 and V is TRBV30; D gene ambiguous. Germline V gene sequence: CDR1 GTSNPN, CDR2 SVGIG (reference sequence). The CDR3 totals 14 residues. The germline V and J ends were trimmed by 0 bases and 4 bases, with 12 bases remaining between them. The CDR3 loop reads CAWSVQRGTYGYTF. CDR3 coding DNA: TGTGCCTGGAGTGTACAACGGGGAACCTATGGCTACACCTTC.

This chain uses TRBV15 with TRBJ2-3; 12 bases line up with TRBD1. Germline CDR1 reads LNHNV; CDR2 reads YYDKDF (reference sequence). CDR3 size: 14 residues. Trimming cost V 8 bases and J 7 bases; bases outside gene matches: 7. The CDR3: CATGRDRGLYTQYF. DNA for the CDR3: TGTGCCACCGGTCGGGACAGGGGGCTATATACGCAGTATTTT.

CDR3 in DNA: TGTGCCAGCACCCGTCCCTCGGACAGCGATCAGCCCCAGCATTTT. The encoded protein is CASTRPSDSDQPQHF. The chain combines TRBV28 with TRBJ1-5; possibly TRBD1 for D (6 bases). The germline V gene encodes CDR1 MDHEN and CDR2 SYDVKM. Trimming shortened V by 7 bases and J by 5 bases, and 18 bases separated the two germline ends. The CDR3 spans 15 residues.

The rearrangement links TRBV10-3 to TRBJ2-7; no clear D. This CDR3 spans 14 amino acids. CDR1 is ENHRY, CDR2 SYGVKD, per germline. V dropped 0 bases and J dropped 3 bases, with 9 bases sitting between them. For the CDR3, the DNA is TGTGCCATCAGTGAGTCACCAGTTCTCTACGAGCAGTACTTC. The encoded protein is CAISESPVLYEQYF.

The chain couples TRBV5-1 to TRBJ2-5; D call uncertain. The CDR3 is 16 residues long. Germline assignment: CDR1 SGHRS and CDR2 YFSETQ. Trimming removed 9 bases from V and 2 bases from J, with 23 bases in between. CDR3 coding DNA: TGCGCCACCAAACCAACAACAGACAAAAGACAAGAGACCCAGTACTTC. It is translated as CATKPTTDKRQETQYF.

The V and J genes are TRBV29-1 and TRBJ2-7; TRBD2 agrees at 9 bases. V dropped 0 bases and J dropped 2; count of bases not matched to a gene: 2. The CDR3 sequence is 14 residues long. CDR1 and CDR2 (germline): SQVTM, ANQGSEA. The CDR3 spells CSVEDSGRAYEQYF. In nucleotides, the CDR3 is TGCAGCGTTGAAGATAGCGGGAGAGCCTACGAGCAGTACTTC.

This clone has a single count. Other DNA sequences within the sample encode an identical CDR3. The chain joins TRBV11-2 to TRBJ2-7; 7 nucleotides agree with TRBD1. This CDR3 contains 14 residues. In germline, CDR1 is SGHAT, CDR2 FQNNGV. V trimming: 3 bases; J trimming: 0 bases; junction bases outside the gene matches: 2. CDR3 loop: CASSLGQSSYEQYF. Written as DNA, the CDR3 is TGTGCCAGCAGCTTGGGACAGAGCTCCTACGAGCAGTACTTC.